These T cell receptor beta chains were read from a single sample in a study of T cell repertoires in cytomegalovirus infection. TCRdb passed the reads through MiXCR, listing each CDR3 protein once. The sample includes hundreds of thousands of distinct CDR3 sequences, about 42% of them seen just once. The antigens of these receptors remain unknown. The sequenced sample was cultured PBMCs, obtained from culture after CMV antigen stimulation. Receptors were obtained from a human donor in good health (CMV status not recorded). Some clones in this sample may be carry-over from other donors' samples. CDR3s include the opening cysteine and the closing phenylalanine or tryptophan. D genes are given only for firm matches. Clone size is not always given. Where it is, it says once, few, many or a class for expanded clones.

CDR3nt: TGTGCCAGCAGCCAGAAGAACACTGAAGCTTTCTTT
CDR3aa: CASSQKNTEAFF
j_gene: TRBJ1-1
v_gene: TRBV5-4
abundance: few
d_gene: -

CDR3nt: TGTGCCAGCAGCTTTGGACTAGCGGGAGGCGAGCAGTACTTC
CDR3aa: CASSFGLAGGEQYF
j_gene: TRBJ2-7
v_gene: TRBV7-2
abundance: -
d_gene: TRBD2

CDR3nt: TGTGCCAGCAGTGGGTCCCAGGGGCCCACCGGGGAGCTGTTTTTT
CDR3aa: CASSGSQGPTGELFF
j_gene: TRBJ2-2
v_gene: TRBV6-6
abundance: -
d_gene: -

CDR3nt: TGTGCCAGCAGCTTAGGGGCCCCGGGGTACAATGAGCAGTTCTTC
CDR3aa: CASSLGAPGYNEQFF
j_gene: TRBJ2-1
v_gene: TRBV7-6
abundance: -
d_gene: -

CDR3nt: TGTGCCAGCAGCTTTGGACTCGCCGGGGAGCTGTTTTTT
CDR3aa: CASSFGLAGELFF
j_gene: TRBJ2-2
v_gene: TRBV7-8
abundance: -
d_gene: -

CDR3nt: TGCAGCGTTGTGGTGGACAGAGTTACCTGGAGGGCCAACGTCCTGACTTTC
CDR3aa: CSVVVDRVTWRANVLTF
j_gene: TRBJ2-6
v_gene: TRBV29-1
abundance: -
d_gene: -

CDR3nt: TGTGCCTGGAGCCCCCCTGGGCAGCAGTTCTTC
CDR3aa: CAWSPPGQQFF
j_gene: TRBJ2-1
v_gene: TRBV30
abundance: -
d_gene: -

CDR3nt: TGTGCCAGCAGTGAACCTGTGACAGGGGAGGGAACTGAAGCTTTCTTT
CDR3aa: CASSEPVTGEGTEAFF
j_gene: TRBJ1-1
v_gene: TRBV6-1
abundance: once
d_gene: TRBD1

CDR3nt: TGCAGCGTTGTGCCCCAGATTATAGCGGGAGTCGCAGATACGCAGTATTTT
CDR3aa: CSVVPQIIAGVADTQYF
j_gene: TRBJ2-3
v_gene: TRBV29-1
abundance: -
d_gene: TRBD2

CDR3nt: TGTGCCAGCAGCTTGGGTACAGCCCCAAAGGAAGAGACCCAGTACTTC
CDR3aa: CASSLGTAPKEETQYF
j_gene: TRBJ2-5
v_gene: TRBV7-8
abundance: few
d_gene: -

CDR3nt: TGTGCCAGCAGTTACTTGGACCGGGACAGGGCGTACTTC
CDR3aa: CASSYLDRDRAYF
j_gene: TRBJ2-7
v_gene: TRBV6-6
abundance: -
d_gene: TRBD1

CDR3nt: TGTGCCAGCAGTTACAGGTTAGGTGAGCAGTACTTC
CDR3aa: CASSYRLGEQYF
j_gene: TRBJ2-7
v_gene: TRBV6-5
abundance: once
d_gene: -

CDR3nt: TGTGCCAGCAGTCCGACAGGGTCGGGGCGGATTGGCTACACCTTC
CDR3aa: CASSPTGSGRIGYTF
j_gene: TRBJ1-2
v_gene: TRBV6-5
abundance: few
d_gene: TRBD1